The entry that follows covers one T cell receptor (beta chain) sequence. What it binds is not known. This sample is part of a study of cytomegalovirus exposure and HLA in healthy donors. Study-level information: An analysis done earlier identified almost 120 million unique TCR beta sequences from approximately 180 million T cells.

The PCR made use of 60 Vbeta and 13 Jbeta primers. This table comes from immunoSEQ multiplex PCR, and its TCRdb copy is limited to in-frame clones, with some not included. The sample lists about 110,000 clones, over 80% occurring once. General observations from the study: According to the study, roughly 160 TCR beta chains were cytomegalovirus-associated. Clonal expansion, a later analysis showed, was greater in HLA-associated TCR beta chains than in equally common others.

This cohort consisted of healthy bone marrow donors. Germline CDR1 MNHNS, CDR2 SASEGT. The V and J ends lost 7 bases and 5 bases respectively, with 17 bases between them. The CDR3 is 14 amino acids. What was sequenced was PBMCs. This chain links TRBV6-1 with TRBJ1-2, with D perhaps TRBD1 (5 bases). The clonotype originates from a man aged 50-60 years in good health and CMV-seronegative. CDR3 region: CASKPGRGIYGYTF. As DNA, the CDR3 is TGTGCCAGCAAACCGGGACGGGGGATATATGGCTACACCTTC.